These 2 T cell receptor beta chains came from one sample sequenced in a study of T-cell memory formation after mild COVID-19. In TCRdb, the 5' RACE reads were re-called with MiXCR into one record per CDR3 protein. The repertoire includes over 300,000 distinct CDR3 sequences, under 25% of them detected once, and over 20% sits in the top ten. Sample: PBMCs or a T cell subset sorted from them (not recorded which). These receptors all come from a man aged 18 to 35 who had mild COVID-19 (a few samples of this study predate the infection). Cell type and time point are not known.

Only a few counts were recorded for this clonotype. V and J are TRBV5-1 and TRBJ2-7; perhaps TRBD2 as D (5 bases). CDR1 is SGHRS, CDR2 YFSETQ, per germline. Trimming stripped 2 bases from V and 7 bases from J, with 13 bases between. The CDR3 runs 13 residues. The CDR3 spells CASSLDRSGEQYF. The DNA of the CDR3 is TGCGCCAGCAGCTTAGACCGGTCGGGGGAGCAGTACTTC. Looking up the rest from reference TRBV5-1 and TRBJ2-7 gives the full variable domain: KAGVTQTPRYLIKTRGQQVTLSCSPISGHRSVSWYQQTPGQGLQFLFEYFSETQRNKGNFPGRFSGRQFSNSRSEMNVSTLELGDSALYLCASSLDRSGEQYFGPGTRLTVT.

This clonotype was observed a few times. The rearrangement uses TRBV5-8 and TRBJ2-1, with D perhaps TRBD1 or TRBD2 (5 bases each). The CDR3 consists of 12 residues. Between the trimmed V and J ends, which lost 6 bases and 6 bases, there was a span of 10 bases. In germline, CDR1 is SGHTS, CDR2 YDEGEE. In nucleotides, the CDR3 is TGTGCCAGCAACCGGGACCCCAATGAGCAGTTCTTC. As protein: CASNRDPNEQFF.